This T cell receptor beta chain was profiled in a study of shared clonotypes between healthy human individuals. The CDR3 is made up of 16 amino acids. Germline CDR1 is SEHNR and CDR2 is FQNEAQ (reference sequence). The trim removed 5 bases at V and 4 bases at J, leaving 6 bases unmatched. Clones were sequenced by immunoSEQ multiplex PCR, and TCRdb holds only the in-frame ones, with some missing. The sample holds roughly 640,000 clones, almost 97% seen once. This clone came up once. The TCR comes from a woman under 40 in good health. J is TRBJ2-5 and V is TRBV7-9, with 14 positions matching TRBD2. The sequenced material came from naive CD4+ T cells sorted from blood. As to subset: CD45RA+ positively selected. The chain's CDR3 is CASSRTSGRPVETQYF. For the CDR3, the DNA is TGTGCCAGCAGCCGGACTAGCGGGAGGCCCGTAGAGACCCAGTACTTC.